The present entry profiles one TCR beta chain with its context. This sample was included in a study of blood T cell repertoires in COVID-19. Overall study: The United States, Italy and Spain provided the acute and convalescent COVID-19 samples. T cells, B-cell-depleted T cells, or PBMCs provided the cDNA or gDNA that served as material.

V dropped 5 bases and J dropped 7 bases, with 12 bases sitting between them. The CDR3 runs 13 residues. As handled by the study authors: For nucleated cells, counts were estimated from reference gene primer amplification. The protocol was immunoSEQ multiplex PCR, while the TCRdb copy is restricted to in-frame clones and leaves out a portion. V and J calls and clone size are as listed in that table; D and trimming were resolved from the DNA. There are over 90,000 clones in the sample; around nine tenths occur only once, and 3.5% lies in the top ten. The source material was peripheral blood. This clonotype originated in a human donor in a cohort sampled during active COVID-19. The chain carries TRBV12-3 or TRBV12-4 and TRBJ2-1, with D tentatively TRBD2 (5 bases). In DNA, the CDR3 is TGTGCCAGCAGTCTAGTTTTAGCGAATGAGCAGTTCTTC. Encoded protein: CASSLVLANEQFF.